The T cell receptor beta chain under discussion was sequenced for a study of cytomegalovirus exposure and HLA in healthy donors. For the study at large: Falling in the Caucasian-associated ancestry cluster were less than 85% of around 370 genotyped donors.

Trimming shortened V by 7 bases and J by 0 bases, and 10 bases separated the two germline ends. The CDR3 runs to 14 residues. The germline V gene encodes CDR1 MNHNS and CDR2 SASEGT. The PCR used 60 Vbeta and 13 Jbeta primers. Assay: immunoSEQ multiplex PCR; the TCRdb copy retains only in-frame clones and omits some. Of tens of thousands of clones in the sample, about four fifths were seen once. Sequenced material: PBMCs. This clonotype was sampled from a woman aged 40 to 55 in good health and CMV-seronegative. The chain has TRBV6-1 and TRBJ1-5; TRBD1 might be the D (6 bases). The CDR3: CASTRGDSNQPQHF. CDR3 bases: TGTGCCAGCACCAGGGGAGATAGCAATCAGCCCCAGCATTTT.